Presented here are 29 T cell receptor beta chains from one specimen sequenced in a study of identical twins. TCRdb called the 5' RACE reads again in MiXCR, with one record for every CDR3 protein. Of around 1.7 million distinct CDR3 sequences listed, around 29% are singletons. Sequenced material: cord blood. The receptor set was obtained from a newborn girl in good health.

This clonotype came up many times. V is TRBV27 and J is TRBJ1-2; weak D call: TRBD1 (5 bases). V was clipped by 1 base and J by 2 bases, with 11 bases between them. CDR3 length: 15 amino acids. The germline V gene has CDR1 MNHEY and CDR2 SMNVEV (reference sequence). The CDR3 coding sequence is TGTGCCAGCAGTTTATACCAGGGTGCCAACTATGGCTACACCTTC. Residues: CASSLYQGANYGYTF.

This clonotype was recorded a few times. This chain links TRBV28 with TRBJ1-2; 8 bases align to TRBD1. In germline, CDR1 is MDHEN, CDR2 SYDVKM. V lost 6 bases and J lost 4; bases outside the gene matches: 10. The length of the CDR3 is 15 residues. The CDR3 reads CASRILTGAVYGYTF. CDR3 DNA sequence: TGTGCCAGCAGAATCCTGACAGGGGCGGTCTATGGCTACACCTTC.

This clonotype occurred many times. J is TRBJ1-2 and V is TRBV10-3; D is uncertain. The V gene lost 3 bases and the J gene lost 3 bases, with 14 bases spanning the gap. CDR1 and CDR2 (germline): ENHRY, SYGVKD. This CDR3 has 15 residues. The CDR3 sequence: CAISDSTGSDYGYTF. The CDR3 DNA reads as TGTGCCATCAGTGATTCGACGGGGTCTGACTATGGCTACACCTTC.

V gene TRBV5-1 combines with J gene TRBJ2-1, with a weak D call TRBD1 (6 bases). Germline values: CDR1 SGHRS, CDR2 YFSETQ. CDR3 size: 14 residues. Between the trimmed V and J ends, which lost 2 bases and 6 bases, there was a span of 12 bases. CDR3 residues: CASSFGTGFNEQFF. The CDR3 DNA sequence: TGCGCCAGCAGCTTCGGTACAGGGTTCAATGAGCAGTTCTTC.

V gene TRBV12-5 combines with J gene TRBJ1-2, with unresolved D. V gave up 2 bases and J gave up 2 bases, with 6 bases separating them. This CDR3 is built from 13 residues. CDR1 and CDR2 (germline): LGHNT, FRNRAP. The chain's CDR3 is CASGLTENYGYTF. The CDR3 DNA reads as TGTGCTAGTGGTTTGACGGAGAACTATGGCTACACCTTC. The full variable domain, completed using reference TRBV12-5 and TRBJ1-2, is DARVTQTPRHKVTEMGQEVTMRCQPILGHNTVFWYRQTMMQGLELLAYFRNRAPLDDSGMPKDRFSAEMPDATLATLKIQPSEPRDSAVYFCASGLTENYGYTFGSGTRLTVV.

This clonotype appeared a few times. This chain connects TRBV5-6 to TRBJ2-5, with 8 positions matching TRBD1. Germline CDR1 and CDR2: SGHDT and YYEEEE. Trimming took 4 bases from V and 5 from J; bases not matched to a gene: 10. CDR3 length: 15 amino acids. This CDR3 is CASSLWTGLVETQYF. CDR3 sequence (DNA): TGTGCCAGCAGCCTCTGGACAGGGCTTGTGGAGACCCAGTACTTC.

This clonotype has just a few counts. The J gene is TRBJ1-1, the V gene TRBV4-2; 10 nucleotides line up with TRBD1. The V and J ends lost 1 base and 3 bases, in that order; junction bases with no gene match: 2. CDR1 and CDR2 (germline): LGHNA, YNFKEQ. The CDR3 covers 15 residues. This CDR3 is CASSQAGTGDTEAFF. CDR3 nucleotide sequence: TGTGCCAGCAGCCAAGCTGGGACAGGGGACACTGAAGCTTTCTTT.

This clonotype was counted ten times or more. The chain carries TRBV29-1 and TRBJ2-1; D not certain. The CDR3 consists of 13 residues. V gave up 7 bases and J gave up 6 bases, with 16 bases separating them. Germline CDR1 and CDR2: SQVTM and ANQGSEA. CDR3 nucleotide sequence: TGCAGCGGAACCTACGGGTCCCCCAATGAGCAGTTCTTC. Protein sequence: CSGTYGSPNEQFF.

The chain carries TRBV4-1 and TRBJ2-1, with 7 bases lining up with TRBD1. The J segment lost 4 bases and the V segment lost 5 bases, leaving 2 bases of the junction unmatched. Germline V gene sequence: CDR1 MGHRA, CDR2 YSYEKL. The CDR3 is made up of 13 amino acids. CDR3 DNA sequence: TGCGCCAGCAGCAAGGGACAGTACAATGAGCAGTTCTTC. Amino acids: CASSKGQYNEQFF.

This clonotype has only a few counts. The chain joins TRBV2 to TRBJ1-2; 12 bases agree with TRBD1. Losses at the gene ends were 4 bases for V and 6 bases for J; bases not matched to a gene: 9. Germline V gives CDR1 SNHLY, CDR2 FYNNEI. This CDR3 contains 16 residues. CDR3: CASSAKGTGGDDGYTF. The CDR3 coding sequence is TGTGCCAGCAGTGCCAAAGGGACAGGGGGCGATGATGGCTACACCTTC.

This chain links TRBV12-3 or TRBV12-4 with TRBJ2-7; no reliable D call. V lost 1 base and J 0 bases, leaving 13 bases between the germline ends. This CDR3 region has 16 residues. CDR3 sequence (DNA): TGTGCCAGCAGTTTAGTCCCACTGAGCGCCTCCTACGAGCAGTACTTC. This encodes CASSLVPLSASYEQYF.

Ten or more counts support this clonotype. This rearrangement joins TRBV10-3 to TRBJ1-4; no reliable D call. CDR3 length equals 14 residues. Germline-derived CDR1 and CDR2 are ENHRY and SYGVKD. V gave up 3 bases and J gave up 3 bases, with 8 bases separating them. Here the CDR3 DNA reads TGTGCCATCAGTGAAGGTCTACCTAATGAAAAACTGTTTTTT. Encoded protein: CAISEGLPNEKLFF.

The V call is TRBV5-1, the J call TRBJ2-1; TRBD1 aligns across 11 bases. The J call is doubtful: the DNA matches TRBJ2-7 better. The CDR3 contains 16 residues. The germline gives CDR1 SGHRS, CDR2 YFSETQ. The CDR3 loop is CASSFPRTGGYNEQYF. CDR3 nucleotides: TGCGCCAGCAGCTTTCCCCGGACAGGGGGCTACAATGAGCAGTACTTC.

The V gene is TRBV6-4, the J gene TRBJ2-7; D is possibly TRBD2 (6 bases). Germline CDR1 and CDR2: MRHNA and SNTAGT. V was pared by 8 bases and J by 4 bases, with 12 bases between. This CDR3 is 12 amino acids long. CDR3 residues: CASLRGKYEQYF. CDR3 nucleotide sequence: TGTGCCAGCCTGCGGGGAAAGTACGAGCAGTACTTC.

On this clonotype itself: This may be a read error, as it is one base from a much larger clone. The chain links TRBV10-3 to TRBJ2-3; D uncertain. From germline, CDR1 is ENHRY and CDR2 SYGVKD. The length of the CDR3 is 13 residues. The CDR3 DNA follows: TGTGCCATCAGTCCCAGAGACACAAATACGCAGTATTTT. Encoded protein: CAISPRDTNTQYF.

This clonotype occurred a few times. CDR3 in DNA: TGCAGTGCAGTACGTGCCACGCAGTATTTT. Residues: CSAVRATQYF. V usage is TRBV20-1 and J usage is TRBJ2-3; D unclear. Looked up from germline, CDR1 is DFQATT and CDR2 is SNEGSKA (reference sequence). V was shortened by 6 bases and J by 9 bases, with 10 bases between the two germline ends. This CDR3 spans 10 amino acids.

The chain recombines TRBV18 with TRBJ1-1, with D hard to call. The germline V and J ends were trimmed by 5 bases and 1 base, with 11 bases remaining between them. CDR3 length: 14 amino acids. Germline CDR1 reads KGHSH; CDR2 reads LQKENI. The CDR3 is CASSSGLKNTEAFF. The CDR3 coding sequence is TGTGCCAGCTCATCAGGACTGAAGAACACTGAAGCTTTCTTT.

The J gene is TRBJ1-5, the V gene TRBV15; 7 bases match TRBD1. The junction had 4 bases not matched to a gene; V was cut back by 7 bases and J by 4 bases. The CDR3 has 13 residues. The germline gives CDR1 LNHNV, CDR2 YYDKDF (reference sequence). The CDR3 region has the DNA TGTGCCACCACCGACAGGGTGAATCAGCCCCAGCATTTT. The encoded protein is CATTDRVNQPQHF.

This clonotype came up a few times. V gene TRBV6-4 combines with J gene TRBJ2-1, with TRBD1 as a possible D gene (5 bases). The V gene's germline CDR1 is MRHNA and CDR2 SNTAGT. The V and J ends lost 3 bases and 12 bases respectively, with 12 bases between them. CDR3 size: 12 residues. CDR3 sequence: CASSEALGVQFF. DNA for the CDR3: TGTGCCAGCAGTGAAGCGTTAGGGGTGCAGTTCTTC.

The chain links TRBV3-1 to TRBJ2-1; D is perhaps TRBD1 (5 bases). CDR3 length: 14 amino acids. CDR1 is LGHDT, CDR2 YNNKEL, per germline (reference sequence). With 1 base removed from V and 4 bases from J, the gap between germline ends came to 8 bases. The CDR3 DNA reads as TGTGCCAGCAGCCAAGCGACAGAGTACAATGAGCAGTTCTTC. It specifies CASSQATEYNEQFF.

This clonotype was observed at least ten times. A much larger clone is a single base away; this may be a read error. The V and J genes are TRBV5-1 and TRBJ1-2, with a tentative D call TRBD1 (5 bases). Germline V CDR1 and CDR2: SGHRS, YFSETQ. Trimming cost V 5 bases and J 0 bases, with 8 bases left between them. CDR3 length equals 13 residues. Here the CDR3 DNA reads TGCGCCAGCAGATTGACAGCTAACTATGGCTACACCTTC. Translated, it gives CASRLTANYGYTF.

J is TRBJ2-7 and V is TRBV5-1; 7 bases align to TRBD1. Trimming cost V 5 bases and J 2 bases; bases outside gene matches: 7. The CDR3 spans 14 residues. CDR1 is SGHRS and CDR2 is YFSETQ in the germline V gene. In DNA, the CDR3 is TGCGCCAGCAGTCCAAAGGGGGCCACCTACGAGCAGTACTTC. It encodes CASSPKGATYEQYF.

The V and J genes are TRBV3-1 and TRBJ1-2, with D perhaps matching TRBD1 (5 bases). Germline V CDR1 and CDR2: LGHDT, YNNKEL (reference sequence). Trimming removed 4 bases from V and 1 base from J, with 10 bases in between. This CDR3 comprises 14 residues. CDR3 coding DNA: TGTGCCAGCAGCCGGGGACTGATTAACTATGGCTACACCTTC. This translates into CASSRGLINYGYTF. Based on the CDR3 plus reference TRBV3-1 and TRBJ1-2, the full variable domain is DTAVSQTPKYLVTQMGNDKSIKCEQNLGHDTMYWYKQDSKKFLKIMFSYNNKELIINETVPNRFSPKSPDKAHLNLHINSLELGDSAVYFCASSRGLINYGYTFGSGTRLTVV.

This chain links TRBV2 with TRBJ1-4; D is perhaps TRBD1 (6 bases). From germline, CDR1 is SNHLY and CDR2 FYNNEI. Trimming took off 9 bases at V and 4 bases at J, with 18 bases between the two ends. This CDR3 region has 15 residues. The CDR3 nucleotides read TGTGCCAGTACCAAGGGGGAGGTCCTTAATGAAAAACTGTTTTTT. As protein: CASTKGEVLNEKLFF.

This clonotype turned up a few times. This chain uses TRBV12-3 or TRBV12-4 with TRBJ1-2; D possibly corresponds to TRBD1 (6 bases). The V gene lost 7 bases and the J gene lost 4 bases, with 16 bases spanning the gap. The CDR3 has 14 residues. The CDR3, as DNA: TGTGCCAGCACCACCCGTGGGGGCTCCTATGGCTACACCTTC. It specifies CASTTRGGSYGYTF.

The rearrangement uses TRBV21-1 and TRBJ1-5; TRBD1 was called by the table and not checked on the DNA. TRBV21-1 is recorded as a pseudogene. The CDR3 covers 15 residues. As DNA, the CDR3 is TGTGCCAGCAGCACCCGGGACAGGTTCAATCAGCCCCAGCATTTT. Translating gives CASSTRDRFNQPQHF.

This clonotype was recorded a few times. J is TRBJ2-1 and V is TRBV27, with 7 nucleotides matching TRBD2. V was clipped by 5 bases and J by 7 bases; unmatched bases: 8. Per the germline V gene, CDR1 is MNHEY and CDR2 is SMNVEV (reference sequence). The CDR3 is made up of 14 amino acids. The CDR3 reads CASSNRDYNNEQFF. Written as DNA, the CDR3 is TGTGCCAGCAGTAACCGGGACTATAATAATGAGCAGTTCTTC.

Regarding this clonotype: This may come from a read error, since a much larger clone is one base off. The V and J genes are TRBV10-3 and TRBJ2-4; D unclear. Trimming shortened V by 4 bases and J by 6 bases, and 7 bases separated the two germline ends. This CDR3 spans 12 amino acids. The V gene's germline CDR1 is ENHRY and CDR2 SYGVKD. CDR3 in DNA: TGTGCCATCAGTGCCGAGACAAACATTCAGTACTTC. Its protein product is CAISAETNIQYF.

The genes are TRBV10-1 and TRBJ1-1; no firm D call. Germline-derived CDR1 and CDR2 are WNHNN and SYGVQD (reference sequence). The length of the CDR3 is 13 residues. V lost 7 bases and J lost 5, with 14 bases in between. The chain's CDR3 is CASKEGLRTEAFF. The CDR3 DNA reads TGCGCCAGCAAGGAGGGTTTGAGAACTGAAGCTTTCTTT.